This T cell receptor (beta chain) was profiled in a study of low-dose radiotherapy and immunotherapy resistance in tumors. Overall study context: Cohort 1 received 0.5 Gy per fraction every 2 weeks, totaling 6.5 Gy. Every two weeks patients got nivolumab 240 mg flat dose, plus ipilimumab 1 mg/kg every six weeks, intravenously.

Time point: before trial treatment. The therapy administered to donors comprised nivolumab, ipilimumab, aspirin, low-dose cyclophosphamide and low-dose radiotherapy. Trimming took off 7 bases at V and 0 bases at J, with 8 bases between the two ends. The CDR3 sequence is 13 residues long. Germline V CDR1 and CDR2: LNHDA, SQIVND (reference sequence). TRAV and TRBV primers primed cDNA for both TCRalpha and TCRbeta. TCRs were amplified for 15 to 25 PCR cycles with a constant-region primer and V-primer adapter. One entry per CDR3 protein results from TCRdb running MiXCR on the reads. The sample shows some 60,000 distinct CDR3 sequences, 26% of them seen only once. This clonotype was observed a single time.

This chain joins TRBV19 and TRBJ2-3; D is uncertain. The sample was PBMCs, taken before treatment. The clonotype was recovered from a male donor with rectosigmoid adenocarcinoma. CDR3 DNA sequence: TGTGCCAGTAATGACGGTAGCACAGATACGCAGTATTTT. Translation: CASNDGSTDTQYF. Variable domain in full (rest from reference TRBV19 and TRBJ2-3): DGGITQSPKYLFRKEGQNVTLSCEQNLNHDAMYWYRQDPGQGLRLIYYSQIVNDFQKGDIAEGYSVSREKKESFPLTVTSAQKNPTAFYLCASNDGSTDTQYFGPGTRLTVL.